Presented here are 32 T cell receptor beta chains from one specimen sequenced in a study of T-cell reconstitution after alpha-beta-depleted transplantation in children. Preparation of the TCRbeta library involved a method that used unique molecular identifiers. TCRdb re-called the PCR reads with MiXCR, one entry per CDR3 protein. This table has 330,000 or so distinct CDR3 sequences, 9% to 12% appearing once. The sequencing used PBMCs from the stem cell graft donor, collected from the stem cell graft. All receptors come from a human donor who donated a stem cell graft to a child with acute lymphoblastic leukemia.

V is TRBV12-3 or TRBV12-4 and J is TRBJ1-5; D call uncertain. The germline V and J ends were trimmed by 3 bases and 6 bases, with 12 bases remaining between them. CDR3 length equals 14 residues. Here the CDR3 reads CASSFSPEIQPQHF. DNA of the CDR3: TGTGCCAGCAGTTTTTCCCCGGAAATTCAGCCCCAGCATTTT.

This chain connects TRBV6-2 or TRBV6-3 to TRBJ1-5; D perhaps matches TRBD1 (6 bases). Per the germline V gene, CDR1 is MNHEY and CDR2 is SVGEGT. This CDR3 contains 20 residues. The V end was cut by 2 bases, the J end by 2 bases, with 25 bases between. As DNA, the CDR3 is TGTGCCAGCAGTTACACACGGGACATGGGACGTCCCGGGCGCAATCAGCCCCAGCATTTT. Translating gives CASSYTRDMGRPGRNQPQHF.

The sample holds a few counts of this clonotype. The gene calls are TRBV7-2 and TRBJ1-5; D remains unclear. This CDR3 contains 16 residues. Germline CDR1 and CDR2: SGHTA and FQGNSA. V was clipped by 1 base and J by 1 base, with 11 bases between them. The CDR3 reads CASSLEPGFSNQPQHF. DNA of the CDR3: TGTGCCAGCAGCTTAGAGCCAGGATTCAGCAATCAGCCCCAGCATTTT.

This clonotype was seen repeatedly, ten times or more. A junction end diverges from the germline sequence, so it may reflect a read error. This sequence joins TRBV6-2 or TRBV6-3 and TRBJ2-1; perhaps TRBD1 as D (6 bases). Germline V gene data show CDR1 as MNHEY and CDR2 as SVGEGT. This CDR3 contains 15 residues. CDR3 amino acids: CASSRPQGSYNEQFF. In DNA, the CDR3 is TGTGCCAGCAGTCGGCCGCAGGGGTCCTATAATGAGCAGTTCTTC.

CDR3 DNA: TGTGCCAGCAGCTTATTCGGACCAAACTACGAGCAGTACTTC. Protein sequence: CASSLFGPNYEQYF. The V call is TRBV7-2, the J call TRBJ2-7; D is uncertain. The ends were cut back, 2 bases at V and 3 bases at J, with 11 bases in the middle. Germline CDR1 is SGHTA and CDR2 is FQGNSA. The CDR3 is 14 residues long.

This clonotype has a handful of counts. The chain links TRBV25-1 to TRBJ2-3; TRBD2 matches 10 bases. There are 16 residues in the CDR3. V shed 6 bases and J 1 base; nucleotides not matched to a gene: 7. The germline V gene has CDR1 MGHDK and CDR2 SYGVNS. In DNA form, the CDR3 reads TGTGCCAGCAGGGACTCTAGCGGGAGTCGCACAGATACGCAGTATTTT. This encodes CASRDSSGSRTDTQYF.

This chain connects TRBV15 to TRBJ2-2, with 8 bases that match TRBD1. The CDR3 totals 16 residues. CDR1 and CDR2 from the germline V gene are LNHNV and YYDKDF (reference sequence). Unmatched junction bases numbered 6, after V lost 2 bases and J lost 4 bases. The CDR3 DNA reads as TGTGCCACCAGCAGACCCAGGGGGCGCGCCACCGGGGAGCTGTTTTTT. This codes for CATSRPRGRATGELFF.

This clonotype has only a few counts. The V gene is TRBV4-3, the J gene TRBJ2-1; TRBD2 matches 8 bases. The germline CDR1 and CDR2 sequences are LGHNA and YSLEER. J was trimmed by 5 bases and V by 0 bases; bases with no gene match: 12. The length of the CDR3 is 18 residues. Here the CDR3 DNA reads TGCGCCAGCAGCCAAGATCCCACAGCGGGAGTTGAGGACAATGAGCAGTTCTTC. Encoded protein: CASSQDPTAGVEDNEQFF.

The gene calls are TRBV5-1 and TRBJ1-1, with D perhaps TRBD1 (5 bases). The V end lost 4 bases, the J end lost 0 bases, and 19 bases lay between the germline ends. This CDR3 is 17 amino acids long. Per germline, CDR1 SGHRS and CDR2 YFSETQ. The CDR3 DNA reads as TGCGCCAGCAGCAGGCTAGGCGGCGCAGGGATGAACACTGAAGCTTTCTTT. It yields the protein CASSRLGGAGMNTEAFF.

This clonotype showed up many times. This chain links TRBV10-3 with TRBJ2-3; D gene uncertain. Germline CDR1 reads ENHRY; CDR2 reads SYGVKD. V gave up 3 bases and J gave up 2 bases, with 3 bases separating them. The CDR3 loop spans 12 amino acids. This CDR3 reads CAISDDTDTQYF. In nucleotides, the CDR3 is TGTGCCATCAGTGACGACACAGATACGCAGTATTTT.

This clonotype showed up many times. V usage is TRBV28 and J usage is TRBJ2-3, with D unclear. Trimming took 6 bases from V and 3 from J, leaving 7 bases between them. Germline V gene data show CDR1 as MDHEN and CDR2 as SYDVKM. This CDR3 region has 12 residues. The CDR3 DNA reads TGTGCCAGCAGGCTCTCAACAGATACGCAGTATTTT. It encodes CASRLSTDTQYF.

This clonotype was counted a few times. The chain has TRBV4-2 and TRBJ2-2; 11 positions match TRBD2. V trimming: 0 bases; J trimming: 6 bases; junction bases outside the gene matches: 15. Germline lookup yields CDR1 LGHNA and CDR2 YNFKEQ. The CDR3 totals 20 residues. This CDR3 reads CASSQDKVGTSGPIPGELFF. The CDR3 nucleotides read TGTGCCAGCAGCCAAGATAAGGTCGGGACTAGCGGCCCAATTCCCGGGGAGCTGTTTTTT.

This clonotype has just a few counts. The CDR3 nucleotides read TGTGCCAGCAGCCTAGGGTCTAGCGGGAGTTTGGAGACCCAGTACTTC. As protein: CASSLGSSGSLETQYF. The rearrangement links TRBV28 to TRBJ2-5; 10 bases are shared with TRBD2. J lost 5 bases, V lost 6 bases, and 12 bases had no gene match. CDR1 and CDR2 (germline): MDHEN, SYDVKM. CDR3 length equals 16 residues.

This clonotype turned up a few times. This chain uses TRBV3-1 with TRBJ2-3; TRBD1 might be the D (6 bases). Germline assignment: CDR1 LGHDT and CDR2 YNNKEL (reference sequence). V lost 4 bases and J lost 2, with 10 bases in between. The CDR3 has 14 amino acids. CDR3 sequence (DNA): TGTGCCAGCAGCCGGGACATAAACACAGATACGCAGTATTTT. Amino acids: CASSRDINTDTQYF.

The CDR3 DNA follows: TGTGCCACCAGCAGAGATAATAGACAGCAAGAGACCCAGTACTTC. This gives the protein CATSRDNRQQETQYF. The chain links TRBV15 to TRBJ2-5; D possibly corresponds to TRBD1 (5 bases). The CDR3 extends over 15 amino acids. The V end was cut by 0 bases, the J end by 2 bases, with 10 bases between. Looked up from germline, CDR1 is LNHNV and CDR2 is YYDKDF (reference sequence).

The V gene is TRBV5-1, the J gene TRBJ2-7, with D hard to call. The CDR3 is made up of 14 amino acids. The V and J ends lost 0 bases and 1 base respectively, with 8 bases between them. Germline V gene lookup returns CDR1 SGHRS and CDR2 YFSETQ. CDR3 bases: TGCGCCAGCAGCTTGGATCCAGCATCCTACGAGCAGTACTTC. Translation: CASSLDPASYEQYF.

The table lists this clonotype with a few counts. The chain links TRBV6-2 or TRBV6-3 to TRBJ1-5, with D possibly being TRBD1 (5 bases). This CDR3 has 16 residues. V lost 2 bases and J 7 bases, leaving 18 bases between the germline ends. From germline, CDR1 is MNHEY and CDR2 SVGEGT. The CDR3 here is CASSYGTPAEGQPQHF. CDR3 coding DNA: TGTGCCAGCAGTTACGGGACCCCTGCGGAGGGGCAGCCCCAGCATTTT.

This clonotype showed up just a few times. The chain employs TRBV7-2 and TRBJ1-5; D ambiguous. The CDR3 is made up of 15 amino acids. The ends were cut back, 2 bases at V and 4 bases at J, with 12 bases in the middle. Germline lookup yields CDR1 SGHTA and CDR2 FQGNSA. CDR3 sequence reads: CASSLIEGTNQPQHF. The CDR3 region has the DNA TGTGCCAGCAGCTTAATTGAGGGCACAAATCAGCCCCAGCATTTT.

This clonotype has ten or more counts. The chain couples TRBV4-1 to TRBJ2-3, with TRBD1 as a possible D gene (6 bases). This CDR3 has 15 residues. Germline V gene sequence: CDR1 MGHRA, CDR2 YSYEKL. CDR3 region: CATAGIGTSGDTQYF. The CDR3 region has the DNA TGCGCTACAGCAGGGATCGGGACATCGGGAGATACGCAGTATTTT.

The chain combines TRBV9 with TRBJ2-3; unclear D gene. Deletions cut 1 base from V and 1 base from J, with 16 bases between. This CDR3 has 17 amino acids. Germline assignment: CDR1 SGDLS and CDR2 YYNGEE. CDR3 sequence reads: CASSVSSQTGGTDTQYF. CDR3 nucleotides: TGTGCCAGCAGCGTAAGTTCTCAGACTGGGGGCACAGATACGCAGTATTTT.

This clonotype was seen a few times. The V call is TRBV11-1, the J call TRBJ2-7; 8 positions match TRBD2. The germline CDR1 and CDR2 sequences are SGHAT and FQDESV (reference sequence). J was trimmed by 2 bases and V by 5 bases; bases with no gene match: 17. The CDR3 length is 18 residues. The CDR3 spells CASSPRFGRAQPTYEQYF. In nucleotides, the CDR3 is TGTGCCAGCAGCCCCCGCTTCGGGAGGGCCCAACCCACCTACGAGCAGTACTTC.

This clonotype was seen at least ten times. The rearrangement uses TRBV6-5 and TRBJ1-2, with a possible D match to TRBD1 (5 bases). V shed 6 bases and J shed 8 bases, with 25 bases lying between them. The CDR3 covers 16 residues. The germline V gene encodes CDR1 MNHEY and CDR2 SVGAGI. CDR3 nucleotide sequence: TGTGCCAGCAGGCCCCCCGCGTCGGGCGGGGCTTGGGGCTACACCTTC. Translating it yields CASRPPASGGAWGYTF.

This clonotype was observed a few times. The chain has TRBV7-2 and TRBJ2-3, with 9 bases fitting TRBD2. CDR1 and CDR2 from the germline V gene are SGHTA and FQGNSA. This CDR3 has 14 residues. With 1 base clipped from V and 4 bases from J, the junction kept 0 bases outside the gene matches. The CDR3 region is CASSLVAGADTQYF. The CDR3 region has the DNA TGTGCCAGCAGCTTAGTAGCGGGAGCAGATACGCAGTATTTT.

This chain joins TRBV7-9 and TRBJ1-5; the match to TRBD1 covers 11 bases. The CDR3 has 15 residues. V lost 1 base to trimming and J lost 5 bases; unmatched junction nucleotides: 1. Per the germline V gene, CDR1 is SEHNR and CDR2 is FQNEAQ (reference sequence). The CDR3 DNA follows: TGTGCCAGCAGCTTAGGGACAGGGGGCGATCAGCCCCAGCATTTT. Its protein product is CASSLGTGGDQPQHF.

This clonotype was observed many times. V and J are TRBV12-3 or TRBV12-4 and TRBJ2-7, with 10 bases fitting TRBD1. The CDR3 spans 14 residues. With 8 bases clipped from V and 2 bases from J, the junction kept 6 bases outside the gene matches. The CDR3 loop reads CASSPGQGPYEQYF. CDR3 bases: TGTGCCAGCTCTCCGGGACAGGGGCCCTACGAGCAGTACTTC.

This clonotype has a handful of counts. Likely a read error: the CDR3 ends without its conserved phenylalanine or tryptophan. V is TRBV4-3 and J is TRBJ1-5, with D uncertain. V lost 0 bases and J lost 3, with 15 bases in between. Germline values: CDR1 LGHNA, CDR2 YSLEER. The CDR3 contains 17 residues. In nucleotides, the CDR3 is TGCGCCAGCAGCCAAGATAGGGTGGGAGGGCCCAATCAGCCCCAGCATGTT. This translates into CASSQDRVGGPNQPQHV.

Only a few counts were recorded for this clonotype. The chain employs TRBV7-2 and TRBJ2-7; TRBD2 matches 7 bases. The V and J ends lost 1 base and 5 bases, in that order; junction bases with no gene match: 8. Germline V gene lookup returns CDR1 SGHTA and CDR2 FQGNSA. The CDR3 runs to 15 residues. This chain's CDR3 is CASSLGAGVTNEQYF. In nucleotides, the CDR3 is TGTGCCAGCAGCTTAGGGGCGGGAGTTACTAACGAGCAGTACTTC.

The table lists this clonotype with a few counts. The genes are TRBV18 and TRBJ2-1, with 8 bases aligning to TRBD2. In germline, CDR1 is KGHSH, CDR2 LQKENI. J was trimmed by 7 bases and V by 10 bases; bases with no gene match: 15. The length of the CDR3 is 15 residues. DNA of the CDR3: TGTGCCACAACCCCCCTGGCGGGAGGTTCTAATGAGCAGTTCTTC. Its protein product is CATTPLAGGSNEQFF.

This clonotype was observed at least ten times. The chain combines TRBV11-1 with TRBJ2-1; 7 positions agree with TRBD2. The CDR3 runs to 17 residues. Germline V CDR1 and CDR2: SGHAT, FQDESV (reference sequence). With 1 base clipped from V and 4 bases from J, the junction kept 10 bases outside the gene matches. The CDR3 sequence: CASSLGLESGDYNEQFF. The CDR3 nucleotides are TGTGCCAGCAGCTTAGGCCTGGAAAGCGGGGATTACAATGAGCAGTTCTTC.

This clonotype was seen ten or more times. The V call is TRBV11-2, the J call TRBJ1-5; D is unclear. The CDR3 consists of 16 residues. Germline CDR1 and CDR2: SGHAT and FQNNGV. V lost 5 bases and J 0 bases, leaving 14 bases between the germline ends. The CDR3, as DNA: TGTGCCAGCAGCCAAGGGCTCGGGTATAGCAATCAGCCCCAGCATTTT. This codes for CASSQGLGYSNQPQHF.

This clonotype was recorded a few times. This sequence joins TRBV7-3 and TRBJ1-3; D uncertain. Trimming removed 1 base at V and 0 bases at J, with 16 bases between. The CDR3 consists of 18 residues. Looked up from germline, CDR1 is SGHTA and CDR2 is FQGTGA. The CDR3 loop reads CASSLMVLNDPSGNTIYF. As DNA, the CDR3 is TGTGCCAGCAGCTTAATGGTACTCAATGATCCCTCTGGAAACACCATATATTTT. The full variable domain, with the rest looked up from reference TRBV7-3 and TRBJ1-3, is GAGVSQTPSNKVTEKGKYVELRCDPISGHTALYWYRQSLGQGPEFLIYFQGTGAADDSGLPNDRFFAVRPEGSVSTLKIQRTERGDSAVYLCASSLMVLNDPSGNTIYFGEGSWLTVV.

The CDR3 protein is CASSRLGDYNEQFF. The DNA of the CDR3 is TGTGCCAGCAGTCGCCTGGGTGACTACAATGAGCAGTTCTTC. The rearrangement links TRBV6-1 to TRBJ2-1; D unresolved. The V and J ends lost 5 bases and 3 bases respectively, with 11 bases between them. The germline gives CDR1 MNHNS, CDR2 SASEGT. The CDR3 loop spans 14 amino acids.